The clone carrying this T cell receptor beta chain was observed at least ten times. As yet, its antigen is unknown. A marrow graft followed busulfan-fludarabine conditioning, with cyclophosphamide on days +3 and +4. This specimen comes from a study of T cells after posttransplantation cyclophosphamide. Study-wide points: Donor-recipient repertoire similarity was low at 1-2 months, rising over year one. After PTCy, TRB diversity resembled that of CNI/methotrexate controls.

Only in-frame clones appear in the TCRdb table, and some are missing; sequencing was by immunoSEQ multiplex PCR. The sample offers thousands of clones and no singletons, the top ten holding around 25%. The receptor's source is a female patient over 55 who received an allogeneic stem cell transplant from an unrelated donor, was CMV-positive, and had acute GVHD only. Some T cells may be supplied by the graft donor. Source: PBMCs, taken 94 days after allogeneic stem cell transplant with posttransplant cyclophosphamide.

The chain's CDR3 is CASKLSGGHIQYF. CDR3 coding DNA: TGTGCCAGCAAACTTTCAGGGGGCCACATTCAGTACTTC. The gene calls are TRBV6-2 or TRBV6-3 and TRBJ2-4; 8 bases match TRBD1. This CDR3 region has 13 residues. Germline values: CDR1 MNHEY, CDR2 SVGEGT. V was pared by 7 bases and J by 8 bases, with 7 bases of the junction left unmatched.